This TCR beta chain was documented in a study of blood T cell repertoires in COVID-19. The wider study: T cells, B-cell-depleted T cells, or PBMCs supplied cDNA or gDNA.

Data came from immunoSEQ multiplex PCR; TCRdb stores just in-frame clones and leaves some out. The data contain some 150,000 clones, roughly 89% of them singletons. Germline assignment: CDR1 MNHEY and CDR2 SMNVEV (reference sequence). V shed 4 bases and J 8 bases; nucleotides not matched to a gene: 5. The CDR3 runs to 13 residues. V is TRBV27 and J is TRBJ1-1, with TRBD1 matching 9 bases. Sequencing used peripheral blood. The TCR originated in a woman aged 50 to 60 with active or convalescent COVID-19. The CDR3 DNA sequence: TGTGCCAGCAGTTATGGGACAGGGAAGGAAGCTTTCTTT. As protein: CASSYGTGKEAFF.